These T cell receptor beta chains were read from a single sample in a study of T cell responses to AZD1222 COVID-19 vaccine. Using immunoSEQ multiplex PCR, the repertoire was profiled, and TCRdb retains in-frame clones only, with some absent. The profile shows approximately 140,000 clones, around 90% of them singletons. This specimen consisted of peripheral blood, obtained 28 days after the second AZD1222 dose. The receptors were gathered from an adult who received the AZD1222 COVID-19 vaccine. Both conserved end residues are part of each CDR3. A D gene is named only where the DNA matches it firmly. Clone size is given for some rows only: seen once, a few or many times, or a class if the clone is expanded.

>TRBV5-4|-|TRBJ1-1|-
CASSLAGGLNTEAFF
TGTGCCAGCAGCTTGGCTGGGGGCCTAAACACTGAAGCTTTCTTT
>TRBV24-1|-|TRBJ1-5|TRBD1
CASQGAQDQPQHF
TGTGCCTCACAGGGGGCACAGGATCAGCCCCAGCATTTT
>TRBV7-9|-|TRBJ2-7|-
CASSPPLGTGYEQYF
TGTGCCAGCAGCCCGCCTCTCGGGACGGGATACGAGCAGTACTTC
>TRBV7-7|-|TRBJ2-5|-
CASSLRPDQETQYF
TGTGCCAGCAGCTTAAGACCGGATCAAGAGACCCAGTACTTC
>TRBV25-1|-|TRBJ1-1|TRBD1
CASSVASQGAAEAFF
TGTGCCAGCAGTGTGGCGTCGCAGGGGGCCGCTGAAGCTTTCTTT
>TRBV4-1|-|TRBJ2-7|-
CASSQGGHLEQYF
TGCGCCAGCAGCCAAGGGGGTCACCTGGAGCAGTACTTC
>TRBV29-1|-|TRBJ2-7|TRBD2
CSGHRGTTYYEQYF
TGCAGCGGCCATCGGGGGACTACCTACTACGAGCAGTACTTC
>TRBV10-2|few|TRBJ1-5|TRBD1
CASQKDRGNQPQHF
TGCGCCAGCCAGAAGGACAGGGGAAATCAGCCCCAGCATTTT
>TRBV29-1|-|TRBJ1-1|-
CSAFLGGLTEAFF
TGCAGCGCCTTTCTAGGGGGGCTCACTGAAGCTTTCTTT
>TRBV13|-|TRBJ2-1|TRBD1
CASSRPGTGSNEQFF
TGTGCCAGCAGCCGACCCGGGACAGGGAGTAATGAGCAGTTCTTC
>TRBV7-9|-|TRBJ1-5|TRBD1
CASSFGDSSNQPQHF
TGTGCCAGCAGCTTTGGGGACAGTAGCAATCAGCCCCAGCATTTT
>TRBV5-1|-|TRBJ1-1|-
CASSLIRGGGEAFF
TGCGCCAGCAGCTTGATTAGGGGGGGAGGTGAAGCTTTCTTT
>TRBV9|few|TRBJ2-7|-
CASSVEYEQYF
TGTGCCAGCAGCGTAGAATACGAGCAGTACTTC
>TRBV19|few|TRBJ1-2|-
CASSIGRLSYGYTF
TGTGCCAGTAGTATCGGACGCCTCTCCTATGGCTACACCTTC
>TRBV5-1|few|TRBJ2-5|TRBD2
CASSRVLAGVETQYF
TGCGCCAGCAGCCGAGTTCTAGCGGGAGTAGAGACCCAGTACTTC
>TRBV7-6|once|TRBJ1-4|-
CASSLGPTPTNEKLFF
TGTGCCAGCAGCCTGGGTCCTACTCCAACTAATGAAAAACTGTTTTTT
>TRBV2|few|TRBJ2-7|TRBD1
CARRMGQGAGEQYF
TGTGCCAGACGAATGGGACAGGGGGCAGGGGAGCAGTACTTC
>TRBV2|few|TRBJ1-6|-
CASIRDGNSPLHF
TGTGCCAGCATCAGGGATGGAAATTCACCCCTCCACTTT
>TRBV6-1|few|TRBJ1-4|-
CASSEAGLATNEKLFF
TGTGCCAGCAGTGAAGCGGGACTTGCAACTAATGAAAAACTGTTTTTT
>TRBV6-5|-|TRBJ1-5|TRBD1
CASSLGQGGNQPQHF
TGTGCCAGCAGCCTCGGACAGGGCGGCAATCAGCCCCAGCATTTT
>TRBV24-1|-|TRBJ2-1|-
CATSDPGPMGDEQFF
TGTGCCACCAGTGACCCGGGCCCTATGGGGGATGAGCAGTTCTTC
>TRBV19|-|TRBJ1-5|-
CASSTRTDTNQPQHF
TGTGCCAGTAGTACCCGGACGGACACTAATCAGCCCCAGCATTTT
>TRBV30|-|TRBJ2-1|-
CAWSQLEMVYNEQFF
TGTGCCTGGTCGCAACTTGAGATGGTCTACAATGAGCAGTTCTTC
>TRBV9|-|TRBJ2-7|-
CASSVLLDSYEQYF
TGTGCCAGCAGCGTACTGCTGGACTCCTACGAGCAGTACTTC
>TRBV19|-|TRBJ1-1|-
CAAGMNTEAFF
TGTGCAGCCGGTATGAACACTGAAGCTTTCTTT
>TRBV2|-|TRBJ2-1|-
CASSGGLVLYEQFF
TGTGCCAGCAGTGGTGGGCTCGTACTCTATGAGCAGTTCTTC
>TRBV7-2|-|TRBJ1-2|-
CASSLAPGRANYGYTF
TGTGCCAGCAGCTTAGCTCCGGGACGAGCTAACTATGGCTACACCTTC
>TRBV27|-|TRBJ1-2|-
CASSFGQNYGYTF
TGTGCCAGCAGTTTTGGACAGAACTATGGCTACACCTTC
>TRBV4-1|-|TRBJ2-7|-
CASSQLVLTYEQYF
TGCGCCAGCAGCCAGCTAGTCCTAACCTACGAGCAGTACTTC
>TRBV19|-|TRBJ2-1|TRBD2
CASSPRSGGSYNEQFF
TGTGCCAGTAGCCCTCGGAGCGGGGGATCCTACAATGAGCAGTTCTTC
>TRBV5-6|-|TRBJ2-4|-
CASSLWQGTFRAKNIQYF
TGTGCCAGCAGCTTGTGGCAGGGCACCTTTCGGGCCAAAAACATTCAGTACTTC
>TRBV19|-|TRBJ1-3|-
CASSTYGSSGNTIYF
TGTGCCAGTAGTACTTACGGGAGCTCTGGAAACACCATATATTTT
>TRBV5-1|-|TRBJ2-3|-
CASSLSVTTLTDTQYF
TGCGCCAGCAGCTTGTCCGTGACTACACTCACAGATACGCAGTATTTT
>TRBV10-1|-|TRBJ1-1|-
CASSESAGATMNTEAFF
TGCGCCAGCAGTGAGTCGGCGGGGGCGACCATGAACACTGAAGCTTTCTTT
>TRBV7-2|-|TRBJ2-1|-
CASSLAVGGRYGNEQFF
TGTGCCAGCAGCTTAGCGGTTGGTGGGAGGTACGGCAATGAGCAGTTCTTC
>TRBV24-1|-|TRBJ1-1|-
CATSAHPHLGGSTEAFF
TGTGCCACCAGTGCCCATCCCCACCTGGGTGGGAGTACTGAAGCTTTCTTT
>TRBV7-9|-|TRBJ2-1|-
CASSGVGPRDEQFF
TGTGCCAGCAGCGGAGTAGGGCCCAGGGATGAGCAGTTCTTC
>TRBV4-1|-|TRBJ1-6|TRBD1
CASSQLVLWTGSSPLHF
TGCGCCAGCAGCCAATTGGTTCTGTGGACAGGGAGTTCACCCCTCCACTTT
>TRBV13|-|TRBJ2-6|-
CASSLGRGSGANVLTF
TGTGCCAGCAGCTTAGGTCGAGGGTCTGGGGCCAACGTCCTGACTTTC
>TRBV3-1/TRBV3-2|few|TRBJ2-1|-
CASSQGASVYNEQFF
TGTGCCAGCAGCCAAGGGGCTAGCGTCTACAATGAGCAGTTCTTC
>TRBV6-5|once|TRBJ1-5|-
CASRVSGHSNQPQHF
TGTGCCAGCAGGGTATCAGGTCATAGCAATCAGCCCCAGCATTTT
>TRBV15|-|TRBJ2-3|TRBD2
CATSREGGSPLAAGGWMQYF
TGTGCCACCAGCAGAGAAGGTGGATCTCCTCTCGCAGCGGGAGGATGGATGCAGTATTTT
>TRBV11-2|-|TRBJ1-5|-
CASSLNSNQPQHF
TGTGCCAGCAGCTTAAATAGCAATCAGCCCCAGCATTTT
>TRBV3-1/TRBV3-2|-|TRBJ2-3|-
CASSQLAATDTQYF
TGTGCCAGCAGCCAATTGGCGGCCACAGATACGCAGTATTTT
>TRBV15|-|TRBJ2-1|-
CATGRGGGISYNEQFF
TGTGCCACCGGTAGGGGGGGAGGGATCTCCTACAATGAGCAGTTCTTC
>TRBV6-1|few|TRBJ2-7|-
CASSTGLESTEQYF
TGTGCCAGCAGCACGGGGCTGGAGTCTACAGAGCAGTACTTC
>TRBV30|-|TRBJ1-1|TRBD1
CAWRSTGDTEAFF
TGTGCCTGGAGGTCTACAGGGGATACTGAAGCTTTCTTT
>TRBV2|-|TRBJ1-4|-
CASSLSGREKLFF
TGTGCCAGCAGTTTGTCAGGGAGAGAAAAACTGTTTTTT
>TRBV18|once|TRBJ2-1|TRBD2
CASSPTAGGPLDEQFF
TGTGCCAGCTCACCAACGGCGGGAGGGCCGTTGGATGAGCAGTTCTTC
>TRBV3-1/TRBV3-2|-|TRBJ1-2|-
CASSQQGTGYTF
TGTGCCAGCAGCCAACAGGGTACTGGCTACACCTTC